The source of this T cell receptor (beta chain) is a study of beta chain features in type 1 diabetes. Sequenced material consisted of expressed TCRB transcripts (all of the isolated RNA was reverse transcribed). Some clones are missing from TCRdb's copy, which holds only in-frame ones; the method was immunoSEQ multiplex PCR. The sample carries some 150,000 clones, less than 11% recorded once. In its sample, this clone was seen a few times. Trimming left V 1 base short and J 6 bases short, with 6 bases between. The CDR3 consists of 12 residues. Germline lookup yields CDR1 SEHNR and CDR2 FQNEAQ (reference sequence).

This chain joins TRBV7-9 and TRBJ2-5; D is uncertain. What was sequenced was naive CD4+ T cells from blood. The origin of this receptor is a man between 18 and 29 years old in good health. The CDR3 spells CASSLDSQTQYF. Here the CDR3 DNA reads TGTGCCAGCAGCTTAGATAGTCAGACCCAGTACTTC.